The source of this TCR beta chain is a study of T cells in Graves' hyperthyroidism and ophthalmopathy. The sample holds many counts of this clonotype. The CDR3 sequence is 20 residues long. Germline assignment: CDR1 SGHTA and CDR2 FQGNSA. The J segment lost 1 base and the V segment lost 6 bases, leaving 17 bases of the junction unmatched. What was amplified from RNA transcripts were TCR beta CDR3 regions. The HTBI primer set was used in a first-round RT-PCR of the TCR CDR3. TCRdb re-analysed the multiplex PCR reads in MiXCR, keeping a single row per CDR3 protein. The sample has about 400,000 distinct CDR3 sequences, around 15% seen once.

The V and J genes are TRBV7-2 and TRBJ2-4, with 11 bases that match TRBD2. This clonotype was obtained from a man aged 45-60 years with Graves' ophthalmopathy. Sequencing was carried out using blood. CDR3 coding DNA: TGTGCCAGCAGGTCCCCTACGTTACTAGCGGGAGAGGAGGCCAAAAACATTCAGTACTTC. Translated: CASRSPTLLAGEEAKNIQYF.